This is a list of T cell receptor beta chains from one sample in a study of metastatic and nonmetastatic thyroid tumors. TCRdb ran MiXCR on the PCR reads. The table records about 22,000 clones, 23% of them present only once. The sample taken for sequencing was blood. These receptors all stem from a male donor with papillary thyroid cancer or a benign thyroid nodule (not recorded which). Some clones in this sample may be carry-over from other donors' samples. Each CDR3 is given with its conserved first and last residue.

J gene: TRBJ1-3; V gene: TRBV18; CDR3 protein: CASSLRTGGSGNTIYF
J gene: TRBJ1-2; V gene: TRBV6-1; CDR3 protein: CASSDRSYGYTF
J gene: TRBJ1-6; V gene: TRBV9; CDR3 protein: CASGASNSPLHF
J gene: TRBJ1-2; V gene: TRBV11-2; CDR3 protein: CTSSLEGKGGYPF
J gene: TRBJ2-3; V gene: TRBV30; CDR3 protein: CAWEGTSGTDTQYF
J gene: TRBJ1-1; V gene: TRBV29-1; CDR3 protein: CSVAGQPTNTEAFF
J gene: TRBJ2-7; V gene: TRBV28; CDR3 protein: CASSSVIRLAGYEQYF
J gene: TRBJ1-1; V gene: TRBV5-6; CDR3 protein: CASSPDRTEAFF
J gene: TRBJ1-1; V gene: TRBV6-1; CDR3 protein: CASSEADRTVNTEAFF
J gene: TRBJ2-6; V gene: TRBV6-1; CDR3 protein: CASSGGTPSGANVLTF
J gene: TRBJ1-6; V gene: TRBV27; CDR3 protein: CASTLGGGIGSPLHF
J gene: TRBJ1-1; V gene: TRBV29-1; CDR3 protein: CSVEEQGGTEAFF
J gene: TRBJ2-3; V gene: TRBV7-3; CDR3 protein: CASSTGRRGGADTQYF
J gene: TRBJ2-3; V gene: TRBV6-4; CDR3 protein: CASSTSVLGLRNSQSDTQYF
J gene: TRBJ1-2; V gene: TRBV24-1; CDR3 protein: CATSDRKNYGHTF
J gene: TRBJ1-1; V gene: TRBV20-1; CDR3 protein: CSARAPGTGFTEAFF
J gene: TRBJ2-7; V gene: TRBV2; CDR3 protein: CASSSADSLHSYEQYF
J gene: TRBJ1-2; V gene: TRBV6-4; CDR3 protein: CASSLPGTGQEIEGCGYTF
J gene: TRBJ1-4; V gene: TRBV4-2; CDR3 protein: CASSQGSGTGVYLLFF
J gene: TRBJ2-1; V gene: TRBV6-1; CDR3 protein: CASSKGESSYNEQFF
J gene: TRBJ2-3; V gene: TRBV20-1; CDR3 protein: CSASRPSGTYTQYF
J gene: TRBJ2-7; V gene: TRBV24-1; CDR3 protein: CATSAGRRDEQYF
J gene: TRBJ2-7; V gene: TRBV24-1; CDR3 protein: CATSDSRDFSVGEQYF
J gene: TRBJ1-1; V gene: TRBV6-1; CDR3 protein: CASSEAPSTEAFF
J gene: TRBJ2-7; V gene: TRBV20-1; CDR3 protein: CSARVGMASGREYF
J gene: TRBJ2-2; V gene: TRBV4-1; CDR3 protein: CASIKEGKFSIAGELFF
J gene: TRBJ1-1; V gene: TRBV30; CDR3 protein: CAWSQYSGQGLNTEAFF
J gene: TRBJ2-3; V gene: TRBV27; CDR3 protein: CASSSRLAGPTDTQYF
J gene: TRBJ2-2; V gene: TRBV25-1; CDR3 protein: CASSAGELFF
J gene: TRBJ2-7; V gene: TRBV11-1; CDR3 protein: CASSSGTSKSPYEQYF
J gene: TRBJ2-3; V gene: TRBV20-1; CDR3 protein: CSARGLAGTDTQYF
J gene: TRBJ2-3; V gene: TRBV18; CDR3 protein: CASSPGQDTQYF
J gene: TRBJ2-2; V gene: TRBV6-5; CDR3 protein: CASSYGAYRAAGELFF
J gene: TRBJ2-2; V gene: TRBV4-2; CDR3 protein: CASSQVGQANGELFF
J gene: TRBJ2-3; V gene: TRBV6-1; CDR3 protein: CASRESAASTDTQYF
J gene: TRBJ2-6; V gene: TRBV12-3/TRBV12-4; CDR3 protein: CASRSFSGANVVSF
J gene: TRBJ2-1; V gene: TRBV24-1; CDR3 protein: CATSDRDPSLSYNEQFF
J gene: TRBJ2-7; V gene: TRBV27; CDR3 protein: CASSLFLGDDEQYF
J gene: TRBJ1-6; V gene: TRBV20-1; CDR3 protein: CSARYGTALSPLHF
J gene: TRBJ2-7; V gene: TRBV6-2/TRBV6-3; CDR3 protein: CASMGLAGTEEQYF
J gene: TRBJ2-3; V gene: TRBV2; CDR3 protein: CASSGLAGDTQYF
J gene: TRBJ2-1; V gene: TRBV6-1; CDR3 protein: CASSEAVGYNDQFF
J gene: TRBJ2-5; V gene: TRBV6-1; CDR3 protein: CASRVLGLPQETQYF
J gene: TRBJ2-7; V gene: TRBV19; CDR3 protein: CASSIVGAAQYEQYF
J gene: TRBJ1-6; V gene: TRBV6-1; CDR3 protein: CASWDSFYNSPLHF
J gene: TRBJ2-7; V gene: TRBV6-1; CDR3 protein: CALGGYTAYEQYF
J gene: TRBJ1-6; V gene: TRBV30; CDR3 protein: CACRAPSSYNSPLHF
J gene: TRBJ2-2; V gene: TRBV6-4; CDR3 protein: CATSGTGETGELFF
J gene: TRBJ2-3; V gene: TRBV24-1; CDR3 protein: CATSDRSGPRTDTQYF
J gene: TRBJ1-3; V gene: TRBV7-8; CDR3 protein: CASSSRQEVSSGNTIYF
J gene: TRBJ2-2; V gene: TRBV11-2; CDR3 protein: CASRILPGELFF
J gene: TRBJ1-2; V gene: TRBV6-5; CDR3 protein: CASSYPGTGRDGYTF
J gene: TRBJ1-6; V gene: TRBV3-1; CDR3 protein: CASSLGQVNSPLHF
J gene: TRBJ2-1; V gene: TRBV20-1; CDR3 protein: CSASGSGRALIYEQFF
J gene: TRBJ2-1; V gene: TRBV15; CDR3 protein: CATSRDEDEQFF
J gene: TRBJ2-1; V gene: TRBV2; CDR3 protein: CASSEDMGVASNEQFF
J gene: TRBJ1-1; V gene: TRBV12-3/TRBV12-4; CDR3 protein: CASSPRSVTEAFF
J gene: TRBJ2-6; V gene: TRBV27; CDR3 protein: CASSHQGSGANVLTF
J gene: TRBJ2-3; V gene: TRBV11-2; CDR3 protein: CASSLGLSTDTQYF